These 9 T cell receptor beta chains were all obtained from the same sample, sequenced in a study of neurological immune-mediated disorders. The time point here: longitudinal time-point 1 (baseline). TCRdb fed the 5' RACE reads into MiXCR, producing one record per CDR3 protein. The table lists 67,000 or so distinct CDR3 sequences, approximately 14% of them singletons. The specimen sequenced was PBMCs. The receptors were gathered from a female donor with HTLV-1-associated myelopathy (HAM/TSP).

This clonotype showed up many times. This chain connects TRBV20-1 to TRBJ2-7, with 11 bases identical to TRBD2. Germline values: CDR1 DFQATT, CDR2 SNEGSKA (reference sequence). The V and J ends lost 3 bases and 7 bases, in that order; junction bases with no gene match: 17. The CDR3 loop spans 17 amino acids. The CDR3 reads CSASGSSGGIEMWEQYF. Written as DNA, the CDR3 is TGCAGTGCTAGCGGATCTAGCGGGGGGATCGAGATGTGGGAGCAGTACTTC.

This clonotype has ten or more counts. J is TRBJ2-7 and V is TRBV7-9; the D gene is possibly TRBD2 (5 bases). The germline V gene encodes CDR1 SEHNR and CDR2 FQNEAQ (reference sequence). The CDR3 is 12 residues long. V was cut by 5 bases and J by 3 bases, with 8 bases left in between. The CDR3 reads CASSGLDYEQYF. CDR3 coding DNA: TGTGCCAGCAGCGGACTGGACTACGAGCAGTACTTC.

This clonotype was counted ten times or more. CDR3 coding DNA: TGCGCCAGCAGCTTGCAGGGCACTGTCTCCTACGAGCAGTACTTC. It specifies CASSLQGTVSYEQYF. The V call is TRBV5-1, the J call TRBJ2-7; possibly TRBD1 for D (5 bases). There are 15 residues in the CDR3. The germline V and J ends were trimmed by 1 base and 0 bases, with 11 bases remaining between them. Per the germline V gene, CDR1 is SGHRS and CDR2 is YFSETQ.

This clonotype was counted between two and nine times. This chain links TRBV20-1 with TRBJ2-1; TRBD1 is a possible D gene (5 bases). The germline V gene encodes CDR1 DFQATT and CDR2 SNEGSKA (reference sequence). There are 10 residues in the CDR3. V was pared by 5 bases and J by 12 bases, with 11 bases between. For the CDR3, the DNA is TGCAGTGCTCCGGACATGTGGCAGTTCTTC. Translating gives CSAPDMWQFF.

This clonotype was counted many times. This chain uses TRBV29-1 with TRBJ2-3; D unresolved. Germline V CDR1 and CDR2: SQVTM, ANQGSEA. This CDR3 is built from 11 residues. V dropped 8 bases and J dropped 6 bases, with 12 bases sitting between them. CDR3 DNA: TGCAGCCTTCGCCCTGTCGATACGCAGTATTTT. Residues: CSLRPVDTQYF.

This clonotype showed up just a few times. The chain uses TRBV7-9 and TRBJ1-2, with a possible D match to TRBD1 (6 bases). The CDR3 consists of 16 residues. Between the trimmed V and J ends, which lost 4 bases and 4 bases, there was a span of 19 bases. Germline CDR1 SEHNR, CDR2 FQNEAQ (reference sequence). CDR3 sequence: CASSSRGTALSYGYTF. DNA of the CDR3: TGTGCCAGCAGCTCCAGGGGAACGGCCTTATCCTATGGCTACACCTTC.

The table lists this clonotype with many counts. V usage is TRBV20-1 and J usage is TRBJ2-3; 8 bases line up with TRBD2. CDR1 DFQATT and CDR2 SNEGSKA come from the germline V gene (reference sequence). With 2 bases clipped from V and 1 base from J, the junction kept 2 bases outside the gene matches. There are 14 residues in the CDR3. The CDR3 loop reads CSARLRGGTDTQYF. For the CDR3, the DNA is TGCAGTGCTAGATTGCGGGGGGGCACAGATACGCAGTATTTT.

This clonotype appeared a few times. The genes are TRBV20-1 and TRBJ2-1, with D maybe TRBD2 (5 bases). CDR1 and CDR2 (germline): DFQATT, SNEGSKA (reference sequence). With 5 bases removed from V and 0 bases from J, the gap between germline ends came to 11 bases. This CDR3 has 14 amino acids. CDR3 residues: CSAPLRASYNEQFF. The CDR3, as DNA: TGCAGTGCTCCTCTGCGGGCCTCCTACAATGAGCAGTTCTTC.

In the case of this clonotype: A much larger clone lies one base from this, so it may be a read error. The rearrangement links TRBV4-1 to TRBJ2-3, with TRBD2 matching 7 bases. The germline V gene has CDR1 MGHRA and CDR2 YSYEKL. This CDR3 has 16 amino acids. Trimming removed 1 base from V and 7 bases from J; junction bases left unmatched: 11. This CDR3 reads CASSQAGGGFAYTQYF. As DNA, the CDR3 is TGCGCCAGCAGCCAAGCGGGGGGTGGTTTCGCATATACGCAGTATTTT.